Below, one TCR beta chain is given with its context. Cells designated naive CD8 were CD45RO-negative and were positively selected for CCR7, with terminally differentiated effector memory CD45RA+ cells excluded. This specimen belongs to a study of shared clonotypes between healthy human individuals. CDR1 MNHEY and CDR2 SMNVEV come from the germline V gene (reference sequence). V was pared by 2 bases and J by 3 bases, with 6 bases of the junction left unmatched. This CDR3 region has 17 residues. Data came from immunoSEQ multiplex PCR; TCRdb stores just in-frame clones and leaves some out. The data contain around 610,000 clones, approximately 96% of them singletons.

Sequenced input: naive CD8+ T cells sorted from blood. The chain is built from TRBV27 and TRBJ2-3; 12 nucleotides line up with TRBD1. The origin of this receptor is a woman in her 30s in good health. CDR3 amino acids: CASSLGTGGWGTDTQYF. The CDR3 nucleotides read TGTGCCAGCAGTTTAGGGACAGGGGGCTGGGGAACAGATACGCAGTATTTT.